Given below is one TCR beta chain in context. Produced via immunoSEQ multiplex PCR; TCRdb's table is partial and in-frame only. The sample holds some 81,000 clones; roughly 94% are singletons and the top ten take roughly 20%. The germline V gene encodes CDR1 SGHDN and CDR2 FVKESK. This CDR3 contains 16 residues. Trimming left V 4 bases short and J 8 bases short, with 21 bases between. This sample is drawn from a study of siplizumab effects on memory and regulatory T cells. The sample consisted of CD8+ T cells sorted from blood. V and J are TRBV14 and TRBJ2-1; weak D call: TRBD1 (8 bases). The clonotype was recovered from a human donor in good health. The CDR3 loop reads CASSRRTGLGGDEQFF. Here the CDR3 DNA reads TGTGCCAGCAGCCGTCGGACAGGGCTGGGGGGGGATGAGCAGTTCTTC.